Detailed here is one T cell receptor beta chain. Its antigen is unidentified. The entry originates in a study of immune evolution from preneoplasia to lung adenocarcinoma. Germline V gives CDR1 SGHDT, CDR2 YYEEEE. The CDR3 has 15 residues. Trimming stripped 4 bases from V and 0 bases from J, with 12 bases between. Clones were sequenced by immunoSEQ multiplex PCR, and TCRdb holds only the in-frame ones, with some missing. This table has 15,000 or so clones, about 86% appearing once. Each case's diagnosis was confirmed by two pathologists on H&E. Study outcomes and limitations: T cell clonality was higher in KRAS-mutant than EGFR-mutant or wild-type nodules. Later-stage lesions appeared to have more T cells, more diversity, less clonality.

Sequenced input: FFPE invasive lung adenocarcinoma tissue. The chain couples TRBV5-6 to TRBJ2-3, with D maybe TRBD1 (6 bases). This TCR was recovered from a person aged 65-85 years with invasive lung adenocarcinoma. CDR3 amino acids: CASSGNRVSTDTQYF. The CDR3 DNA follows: TGTGCCAGCAGCGGGAACAGGGTTAGCACAGATACGCAGTATTTT.